What follows are 14 T cell receptor beta chains derived from one specimen sequenced in a study of blood T cell repertoires in COVID-19. The protocol was immunoSEQ multiplex PCR, while the TCRdb copy is restricted to in-frame clones and leaves out a portion. The sample shows approximately 200,000 clones, almost 85% of them seen only once. Sequencing used peripheral blood. These receptors were obtained from a human donor with acute or convalescent COVID-19. The donor label of this sample is uncertain.

This chain uses TRBV19 with TRBJ1-5, with TRBD1 matching over 9 bases. The CDR3 sequence is 14 residues long. Per germline, CDR1 LNHDA and CDR2 SQIVND (reference sequence). V shed 4 bases, J shed 6 bases, and the junction held 4 bases outside the gene matches. The CDR3 nucleotides read TGTGCCAGTAGTACCGACAGGGGGGGTCAGCCCCAGCATTTT. Its translation is CASSTDRGGQPQHF.

The chain recombines TRBV15 with TRBJ2-7; a possible D gene is TRBD1 (5 bases). Germline CDR1 and CDR2: LNHNV and YYDKDF (reference sequence). Trimming removed 0 bases from V and 6 bases from J, with 18 bases in between. The CDR3 has 16 amino acids. The CDR3 reads CATSRDTRQGRAEQYF. In DNA, the CDR3 is TGTGCCACCAGCAGAGATACGAGGCAGGGTAGGGCCGAGCAGTACTTC.

This clone came up a few times. The rearrangement uses TRBV18 and TRBJ1-5; D gene unclear. Germline-derived CDR1 and CDR2 are KGHSH and LQKENI. The CDR3 covers 16 residues. Trimming pared 0 bases from V and 7 bases from J, leaving 16 bases between. The CDR3 DNA is TGTGCCAGCTCACCACCGGGAGGAGGGTATGAACAGCCCCAGCATTTT. This encodes CASSPPGGGYEQPQHF.

V and J are TRBV24-1 and TRBJ2-1; 9 bases are shared with TRBD2. The CDR3 totals 17 residues. Germline-derived CDR1 and CDR2 are KGHDR and SFDVKD. V gave up 7 bases and J gave up 0 bases; unmatched junction bases: 9. The CDR3 loop is CATRPPKREDSYNEQFF. Written as DNA, the CDR3 is TGTGCCACCAGACCCCCAAAGCGGGAGGACTCCTACAATGAGCAGTTCTTC.

The chain is built from TRBV6-5 and TRBJ2-1; tentative D call: TRBD1 (6 bases). Per the germline V gene, CDR1 is MNHEY and CDR2 is SVGAGI. This CDR3 region has 15 residues. V shed 6 bases and J shed 0 bases, with 12 bases lying between them. The CDR3 DNA reads as TGTGCCAGCAGCCCAGCGGACAGCTCCTACAATGAGCAGTTCTTC. Amino acids: CASSPADSSYNEQFF.

The chain joins TRBV5-6 to TRBJ1-2, with TRBD1 matching 10 bases. V shed 4 bases, J shed 4 bases, and the junction held 4 bases outside the gene matches. Looked up from germline, CDR1 is SGHDT and CDR2 is YYEEEE. This CDR3 spans 14 amino acids. The CDR3 DNA reads as TGTGCCAGCAGCCCGGGACAGGGGTCCTATGGCTACACCTTC. This encodes CASSPGQGSYGYTF. The entire variable domain, with the rest obtained from reference TRBV5-6 and TRBJ1-2, is as follows: DAGVTQSPTHLIKTRGQQVTLRCSPKSGHDTVSWYQQALGQGPQFIFQYYEEEERQRGNFPDRFSGHQFPNYSSELNVNALLLGDSALYLCASSPGQGSYGYTFGSGTRLTVV.

V usage is TRBV9 and J usage is TRBJ1-6; 9 bases are shared with TRBD1. This CDR3 has 15 residues. Germline lookup yields CDR1 SGDLS and CDR2 YYNGEE. V was pared by 0 bases and J by 9 bases, with 4 bases of the junction left unmatched. CDR3 sequence reads: CASSVGGTGSSPLHF. The CDR3 coding sequence is TGTGCCAGCAGCGTAGGTGGGACAGGGTCTTCACCCCTCCACTTT. Full variable domain (missing parts from reference TRBV9 and TRBJ1-6): DSGVTQTPKHLITATGQRVTLRCSPRSGDLSVYWYQQSLDQGLQFLIQYYNGEERAKGNILERFSAQQFPDLHSELNLSSLELGDSALYFCASSVGGTGSSPLHFGNGTRLTVT.

In DNA, the CDR3 is TGTGCCAGCAGTGAGGGGAGAGCGGGATTCGAGCAGTACTTC. It yields the protein CASSEGRAGFEQYF. This chain joins TRBV2 and TRBJ2-7; 7 bases fit TRBD2. This CDR3 is 14 amino acids long. V trimming: 3 bases; J trimming: 6 bases; junction bases outside the gene matches: 8. Per germline, CDR1 SNHLY and CDR2 FYNNEI.

CDR3 coding DNA: TGTGCCAGTAAACGTCTACAGGGGAAAACATGGGGGGAGCTGTTTTTT. Translation gives CASKRLQGKTWGELFF. The chain uses TRBV19 and TRBJ2-2; 7 bases are shared with TRBD1. The V and J ends lost 7 bases and 8 bases, in that order; junction bases with no gene match: 16. The CDR3 is 16 residues long. Germline CDR1 and CDR2: LNHDA and SQIVND (reference sequence).

The V gene is TRBV7-2, the J gene TRBJ2-3; D is ambiguous. This CDR3 is built from 16 residues. V was shortened by 4 bases and J by 0 bases, with 14 bases between the two germline ends. CDR1 is SGHTA, CDR2 FQGNSA, per germline. In nucleotides, the CDR3 is TGTGCCAGCAGCTGGCGTCCCCCAGGTAGCACAGATACGCAGTATTTT. It is translated as CASSWRPPGSTDTQYF.

V is TRBV19 and J is TRBJ1-3; no clear D. Trimming removed 3 bases from V and 2 bases from J, with 8 bases in between. This CDR3 is built from 14 residues. Per germline, CDR1 LNHDA and CDR2 SQIVND (reference sequence). The DNA for the CDR3 is TGTGCCAGTAGTATCCGAGGAGCTGGAAACACCATATATTTT. Amino acid sequence: CASSIRGAGNTIYF.

On this clone itself: A read error may produce the germline difference seen at one junction end. This chain connects TRBV19 to TRBJ1-2, with 7 bases lining up with TRBD1. Germline V lookup: CDR1 LNHDA, CDR2 SQIVND (reference sequence). This CDR3 contains 11 residues. CDR3 protein: CLTGDYYGYTF. CDR3 nucleotides: TGCCTTACAGGGGATTACTATGGCTACACCTTC.

The chain recombines TRBV7-2 with TRBJ2-1, with 10 bases that match TRBD2. The CDR3 extends over 12 amino acids. Trimming cost V 5 bases and J 15 bases; bases outside gene matches: 7. CDR1 is SGHTA and CDR2 is FQGNSA in the germline V gene. The chain's CDR3 is CASSPGLAVSFF. The CDR3 bases are TGTGCCAGCAGCCCAGGACTAGCGGTTTCGTTCTTC.

The chain carries TRBV6-5 and TRBJ1-2; 8 bases are a match to TRBD1. V shed 6 bases, J shed 7 bases, and the junction held 7 bases outside the gene matches. The germline V gene encodes CDR1 MNHEY and CDR2 SVGAGI. CDR3 length: 13 amino acids. The CDR3 region is CASRMQGAGGYTF. DNA of the CDR3: TGTGCCAGCAGGATGCAGGGGGCAGGTGGCTACACCTTC.